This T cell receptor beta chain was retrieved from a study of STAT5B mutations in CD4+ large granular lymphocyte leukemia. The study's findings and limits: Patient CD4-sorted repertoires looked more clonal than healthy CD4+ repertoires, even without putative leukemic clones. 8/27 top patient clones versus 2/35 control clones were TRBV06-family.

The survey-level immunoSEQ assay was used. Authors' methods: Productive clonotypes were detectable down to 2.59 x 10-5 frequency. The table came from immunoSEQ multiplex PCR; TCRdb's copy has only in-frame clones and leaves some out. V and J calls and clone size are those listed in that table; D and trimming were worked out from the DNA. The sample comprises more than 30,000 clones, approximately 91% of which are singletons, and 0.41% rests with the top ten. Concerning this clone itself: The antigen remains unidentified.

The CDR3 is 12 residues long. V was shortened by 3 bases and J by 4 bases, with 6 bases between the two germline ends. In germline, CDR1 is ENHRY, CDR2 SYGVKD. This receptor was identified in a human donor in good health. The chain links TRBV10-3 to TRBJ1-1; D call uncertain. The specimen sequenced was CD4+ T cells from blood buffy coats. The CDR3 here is CAISDVGTEAFF. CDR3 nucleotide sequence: TGTGCCATCAGTGATGTTGGCACTGAAGCTTTCTTT.